This TCR beta chain comes out of a study of metastatic and nonmetastatic thyroid tumors. Whole-study context: Thyroid patients, malignant and benign, had repertoires compared across blood and tumor or nodule tissue.

This clone came up many times. Through MiXCR, TCRdb re-clonotyped the PCR reads. In the table there are roughly 25,000 clones, 24% of which are singletons. Every patient was untreated before thyroid surgery. The clonotype originates from a male donor with papillary thyroid cancer or a benign thyroid nodule (not recorded which). Some clones in this sample may be carry-over from other donors' samples. Sequencing was done on a sample of tumor tissue.

CDR3 region: CASSEGLERNYGYTF. CDR3 nucleotides: TGTGCCAGCAGTGAAGGTCTGGAGCGGAACTATGGCTACACCTTC. The rearrangement uses TRBV6-1 and TRBJ1-2, with D hard to call. Germline V lookup: CDR1 MNHNS, CDR2 SASEGT. The V and J ends lost 1 base and 2 bases respectively, with 11 bases between them. The CDR3 sequence is 15 residues long.